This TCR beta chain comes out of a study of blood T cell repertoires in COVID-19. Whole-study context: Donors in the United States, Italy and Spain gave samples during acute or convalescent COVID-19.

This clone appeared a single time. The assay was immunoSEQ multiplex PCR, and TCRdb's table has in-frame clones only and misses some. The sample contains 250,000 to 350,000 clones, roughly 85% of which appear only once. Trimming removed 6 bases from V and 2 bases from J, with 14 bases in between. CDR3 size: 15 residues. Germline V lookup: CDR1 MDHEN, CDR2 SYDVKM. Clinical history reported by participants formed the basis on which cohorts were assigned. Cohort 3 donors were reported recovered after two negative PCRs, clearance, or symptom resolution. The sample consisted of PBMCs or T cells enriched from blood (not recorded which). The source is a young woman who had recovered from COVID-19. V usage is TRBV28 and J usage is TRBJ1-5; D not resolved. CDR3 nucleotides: TGTGCCAGCAGCTTACCCGGAGATGGCAATCAGCCCCAGCATTTT. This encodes CASSLPGDGNQPQHF.